Each of the 30 T cell receptor beta chains below was sequenced from the same sample in a study of blood T cell repertoires in COVID-19. TCRdb's table, derived via immunoSEQ multiplex PCR, lists solely in-frame clones and lacks some. The sample shows 45,000 to 65,000 clones, approximately 84% of them seen only once. The sample consisted of peripheral blood. These receptors were collected from a man aged 60 to 69 with acute or convalescent COVID-19.

The rearrangement uses TRBV5-1 and TRBJ1-5, with a possible D match to TRBD1 (6 bases). There are 15 residues in the CDR3. The germline V gene has CDR1 SGHRS and CDR2 YFSETQ. The V end was cut by 0 bases, the J end by 7 bases, with 14 bases between. CDR3 loop: CASSLEGTPPQPQHF. CDR3 sequence (DNA): TGCGCCAGCAGCTTGGAGGGGACACCACCACAGCCCCAGCATTTT.

V gene TRBV7-9 combines with J gene TRBJ2-3, with a tentative D call TRBD1 (6 bases). The CDR3 runs to 14 residues. The germline CDR1 and CDR2 sequences are SEHNR and FQNEAQ (reference sequence). Trimming removed 8 bases from V and 6 bases from J, with 18 bases in between. CDR3 residues: CASARDTSADTQYF. The CDR3 DNA follows: TGTGCCAGCGCCAGGGACACCTCGGCGGATACGCAGTATTTT.

This sequence joins TRBV4-1 and TRBJ1-3; 9 bases fit TRBD1. The germline gives CDR1 MGHRA, CDR2 YSYEKL. This CDR3 comprises 14 residues. Trimming removed 4 bases from V and 8 bases from J; junction bases left unmatched: 6. The CDR3 region is CASSPPDRGDTIYF. The CDR3 region has the DNA TGCGCCAGCAGCCCTCCCGACAGGGGGGACACCATATATTTT.

The chain combines TRBV7-8 with TRBJ1-2; 8 bases agree with TRBD1. The germline V gene has CDR1 SGHVS and CDR2 FQNEAQ. The CDR3 is 13 amino acids. J lost 2 bases, V lost 4 bases, and 0 bases had no gene match. The chain's CDR3 is CASSWDRNYGYTF. CDR3 nucleotide sequence: TGTGCCAGCAGCTGGGACAGGAACTATGGCTACACCTTC.

V gene TRBV5-1 combines with J gene TRBJ1-2; D is undetermined. This CDR3 is 14 amino acids long. V lost 0 bases to trimming and J lost 2 bases, with 8 bases between them. Germline values: CDR1 SGHRS, CDR2 YFSETQ. In DNA, the CDR3 is TGCGCCAGCAGCTTGGTAGCTGCGAACTATGGCTACACCTTC. Protein: CASSLVAANYGYTF.

V gene TRBV28 combines with J gene TRBJ1-2; D is perhaps TRBD1 (5 bases). CDR1 is MDHEN and CDR2 is SYDVKM in the germline V gene. This CDR3 is 14 amino acids long. The V gene lost 3 bases and the J gene lost 4 bases, with 12 bases spanning the gap. CDR3 in amino acids: CASSFGEGPYGYTF. The CDR3 DNA reads as TGTGCCAGCAGTTTCGGGGAGGGACCCTATGGCTACACCTTC.

This clone was seen just once. This chain joins TRBV5-4 and TRBJ2-1; TRBD2 matches at 8 bases. Losses at the gene ends were 6 bases for V and 6 bases for J; bases not matched to a gene: 5. The CDR3 runs to 13 residues. CDR1 and CDR2 (germline): SGHNT, YYREEE (reference sequence). CDR3 in amino acids: CASNRGGPNEQFF. The CDR3 nucleotides are TGTGCCAGCAACCGGGGGGGGCCCAATGAGCAGTTCTTC. The complete variable domain, with remaining parts taken from reference TRBV5-4 and TRBJ2-1, reads ETGVTQSPTHLIKTRGQQVTLRCSSQSGHNTVSWYQQALGQGPQFIFQYYREEENGRGNFPPRFSGLQFPNYSSELNVNALELDDSALYLCASNRGGPNEQFFGPGTRLTVL.

The chain recombines TRBV27 with TRBJ2-7, with D possibly TRBD1 on 6 matching bases. With 0 bases removed from V and 2 bases from J, the gap between germline ends came to 8 bases. Germline V gene data show CDR1 as MNHEY and CDR2 as SMNVEV (reference sequence). The CDR3 runs to 14 residues. The CDR3 sequence is CASSLSEGAYEQYF. As DNA, the CDR3 is TGTGCCAGCAGTTTATCTGAGGGGGCCTACGAGCAGTACTTC.

The genes are TRBV12-5 and TRBJ1-2; unclear D gene. V lost 6 bases, J lost 8 bases, and 16 bases lay in between. This CDR3 contains 13 residues. Germline CDR1 and CDR2: LGHNT and FRNRAP. The CDR3 region has the DNA TGTGCTAGTGGCCCCAGGTGGACTTGGGGCTACACCTTC. This sequence encodes CASGPRWTWGYTF.

This chain joins TRBV30 and TRBJ2-6; the D is unclear. Germline V gene lookup returns CDR1 GTSNPN and CDR2 SVGIG (reference sequence). V was trimmed by 5 bases and J by 1 base, leaving 12 bases between them. The length of the CDR3 is 15 residues. The CDR3 DNA sequence: TGTGCCTGGGGCATCGGGTTTTCTGGGGCCAACGTCCTGACTTTC. Encoded protein: CAWGIGFSGANVLTF. Together with reference TRBV30 and TRBJ2-6, the CDR3 gives the full variable domain: SQTIHQWPATLVQPVGSPLSLECTVEGTSNPNLYWYRQAAGRGLQLLFYSVGIGQISSEVPQNLSASRPQDRQFILSSKKLLLSDSGFYLCAWGIGFSGANVLTFGAGSRLTVL.

This clone is a singleton in its sample. The CDR3 region has the DNA TGCGCCAGCAGCGGCACAGGCGGGAACACCGGGGAGCTGTTTTTT. It specifies CASSGTGGNTGELFF. The chain employs TRBV5-1 and TRBJ2-2; D perhaps matches TRBD1 (5 bases). Trimming stripped 4 bases from V and 1 base from J, with 11 bases between. Germline values: CDR1 SGHRS, CDR2 YFSETQ. The CDR3 is 15 residues long.

This sequence joins TRBV24-1 and TRBJ1-2; 11 nucleotides agree with TRBD1. V lost 6 bases and J lost 6; bases outside the gene matches: 11. The V gene's germline CDR1 is KGHDR and CDR2 SFDVKD. This CDR3 is built from 16 residues. Here the CDR3 DNA reads TGTGCCACCAGTCCGGGGCAATGGACAGGGGGCCATGGCTACACCTTC. This encodes CATSPGQWTGGHGYTF.

In its sample, this clone was seen a few times. J is TRBJ2-5 and V is TRBV10-3; 8 bases fit TRBD1. The V segment lost 6 bases and the J segment 2 bases; nucleotides outside the gene matches: 11. CDR1 ENHRY and CDR2 SYGVKD come from the germline V gene. The CDR3 extends over 16 amino acids. This CDR3 reads CAISNPQGANQETQYF. CDR3 bases: TGTGCCATCAGCAACCCCCAGGGGGCTAATCAAGAGACCCAGTACTTC.

This rearrangement joins TRBV19 to TRBJ1-5; D is possibly TRBD1 (5 bases). CDR1 and CDR2 from the germline V gene are LNHDA and SQIVND (reference sequence). Trimming removed 6 bases from V and 1 base from J, with 19 bases in between. This CDR3 region has 17 residues. CDR3 loop: CASRRQRMATSNQPQHF. The CDR3 DNA is TGTGCCAGTAGGCGACAGAGGATGGCTACGAGCAATCAGCCCCAGCATTTT.

The chain joins TRBV24-1 to TRBJ2-1; 7 bases align to TRBD1. The CDR3 contains 15 residues. V lost 3 bases, J lost 5 bases, and 6 bases stayed unmatched. The germline CDR1 and CDR2 sequences are KGHDR and SFDVKD. The CDR3 spells CATSDARTGDNEQFF. CDR3 DNA sequence: TGTGCCACCAGTGATGCGCGGACAGGAGACAATGAGCAGTTCTTC.

The chain carries TRBV7-8 and TRBJ1-2, with D possibly matching TRBD1 (5 bases). CDR3 length equals 15 residues. The germline V and J ends were trimmed by 0 bases and 3 bases, with 11 bases remaining between them. The germline V gene encodes CDR1 SGHVS and CDR2 FQNEAQ. The CDR3 DNA reads TGTGCCAGCAGCTTAGCGGAGGGAGGGGACTATGGCTACACCTTC. It encodes CASSLAEGGDYGYTF.

The chain combines TRBV10-2 with TRBJ2-1, with D possibly TRBD2 on 6 matching bases. Germline CDR1 is WSHSY and CDR2 is SAAADI. V was cut by 6 bases and J by 1 base, with 13 bases left in between. This CDR3 comprises 15 residues. The CDR3 nucleotides are TGCGCCAGCAGGAAGGGCGGGGATTCCTACAATGAGCAGTTCTTC. Its translation is CASRKGGDSYNEQFF.

In its sample, this clone ranks as medium-sized. This chain joins TRBV9 and TRBJ1-3; a weak D match, TRBD1 (5 bases). This CDR3 region has 16 residues. V lost 0 bases and J 0 bases, leaving 10 bases between the germline ends. CDR1 is SGDLS and CDR2 is YYNGEE in the germline V gene. The CDR3 loop is CASSVGIGGSGNTIYF. The CDR3 nucleotides read TGTGCCAGCAGCGTAGGGATCGGGGGCTCTGGAAACACCATATATTTT.

V and J are TRBV5-1 and TRBJ2-1, with D uncertain. The CDR3 loop spans 12 amino acids. The germline CDR1 and CDR2 sequences are SGHRS and YFSETQ. Trimming took off 0 bases at V and 6 bases at J, with 4 bases between the two ends. The CDR3 DNA is TGCGCCAGCAGCTTGGGAGGCAATGAGCAGTTCTTC. Amino acid sequence: CASSLGGNEQFF.

The chain is built from TRBV7-9 and TRBJ1-4; D not certain. This CDR3 has 15 residues. Per the germline V gene, CDR1 is SEHNR and CDR2 is FQNEAQ (reference sequence). The ends were cut back, 5 bases at V and 4 bases at J, with 14 bases in the middle. In DNA form, the CDR3 reads TGTGCCAGCAGCCCCATTCTAACGGTTAATGAAAAACTGTTTTTT. Its translation: CASSPILTVNEKLFF.

This chain joins TRBV19 and TRBJ1-3; D perhaps matches TRBD1 (5 bases). CDR3 length: 16 amino acids. V was trimmed by 4 bases and J by 0 bases, leaving 13 bases between them. Germline values: CDR1 LNHDA, CDR2 SQIVND (reference sequence). The CDR3 spells CASSTDSGGSGNTIYF. The DNA for the CDR3 is TGTGCCAGTAGTACAGACAGCGGGGGCTCTGGAAACACCATATATTTT.

The sample holds a few counts of this clone. The V and J genes are TRBV13 and TRBJ2-3; 14 positions match TRBD2. The J segment lost 3 bases and the V segment lost 5 bases, leaving 13 bases of the junction unmatched. Germline loops: CDR1 PRHDT, CDR2 FYEKMQ (reference sequence). The CDR3 length is 19 residues. CDR3 DNA: TGTGCCAGCAGCACCCGGACTAGCGGGGGGTCCCATCAAACAGATACGCAGTATTTT. This translates into CASSTRTSGGSHQTDTQYF.

This chain uses TRBV24-1 with TRBJ2-3; D is perhaps TRBD1 (5 bases). V lost 1 base to trimming and J lost 1 base, with 14 bases between them. Germline V gives CDR1 KGHDR, CDR2 SFDVKD. This CDR3 region has 17 residues. In DNA, the CDR3 is TGTGCCACCAGTGATTTTGGGGCAGACTGGGGCACAGATACGCAGTATTTT. Translated: CATSDFGADWGTDTQYF.

V gene TRBV27 combines with J gene TRBJ1-2; 9 bases align to TRBD1. Trimming took 5 bases from V and 4 from J; bases not matched to a gene: 5. Germline loops: CDR1 MNHEY, CDR2 SMNVEV (reference sequence). This CDR3 has 14 residues. Written as DNA, the CDR3 is TGTGCCAGCAGTCTGGGACAGGGCCGCTATGGCTACACCTTC. This encodes CASSLGQGRYGYTF.

The DNA of the CDR3 is TGTGCCAGCAGTTTGTTCAGCGGACAGGGTACCTCTTACGAGCAGTACTTC. Protein sequence: CASSLFSGQGTSYEQYF. This sequence joins TRBV28 and TRBJ2-7; 8 bases match TRBD1. Trimming cost V 3 bases and J 4 bases; bases outside gene matches: 14. Germline V gene sequence: CDR1 MDHEN, CDR2 SYDVKM. The CDR3 contains 17 residues.

J is TRBJ1-5 and V is TRBV2; D uncertain. The germline gives CDR1 SNHLY, CDR2 FYNNEI. This CDR3 has 15 amino acids. V lost 3 bases and J 2 bases, leaving 11 bases between the germline ends. CDR3 nucleotide sequence: TGTGCCAGCAGTGATTCGTCAGGCGGCAATCAGCCCCAGCATTTT. It specifies CASSDSSGGNQPQHF.

This clone was counted a single time. The chain carries TRBV7-9 and TRBJ2-2; tentatively, D is TRBD2 (5 bases). The CDR3 loop spans 16 amino acids. Germline loops: CDR1 SEHNR, CDR2 FQNEAQ (reference sequence). V was clipped by 4 bases and J by 7 bases, with 19 bases between them. The CDR3 protein is CASSSGPRTGVGELFF. The CDR3 DNA sequence: TGTGCCAGCAGCTCTGGCCCCCGGACTGGGGTCGGGGAGCTGTTTTTT. The complete variable domain, with remaining parts taken from reference TRBV7-9 and TRBJ2-2, reads DTGVSQNPRHKITKRGQNVTFRCDPISEHNRLYWYRQTLGQGPEFLTYFQNEAQLEKSRLLSDRFSAERPKGSFSTLEIQRTEQGDSAMYLCASSSGPRTGVGELFFGEGSRLTVL.

The CDR3 coding sequence is TGTGCCAGCAGTCGGGACAGGGCTAACACTGAAGCTTTCTTT. Amino acids: CASSRDRANTEAFF. The gene calls are TRBV2 and TRBJ1-1; 9 bases line up with TRBD1. V shed 5 bases, J shed 2 bases, and the junction held 3 bases outside the gene matches. Germline assignment: CDR1 SNHLY and CDR2 FYNNEI. This CDR3 is 14 amino acids long.

This clone has only one observation. The rearrangement joins TRBV7-9 to TRBJ2-1; 11 nucleotides agree with TRBD1. The CDR3 has 16 amino acids. The germline CDR1 and CDR2 sequences are SEHNR and FQNEAQ (reference sequence). V shed 4 bases and J 3 bases; nucleotides not matched to a gene: 5. CDR3 bases: TGTGCCAGCAGCTGGTGGACAGGGGGCGTCTACAATGAGCAGTTCTTC. Translating it yields CASSWWTGGVYNEQFF. Filled out from reference TRBV7-9 and TRBJ2-1, the complete variable domain reads DTGVSQNPRHKITKRGQNVTFRCDPISEHNRLYWYRQTLGQGPEFLTYFQNEAQLEKSRLLSDRFSAERPKGSFSTLEIQRTEQGDSAMYLCASSWWTGGVYNEQFFGPGTRLTVL.

The CDR3 sequence: CASMERGNRPEAFF. CDR3 DNA sequence: TGTGCCAGCATGGAGAGGGGGAATCGGCCTGAAGCTTTCTTT. This chain joins TRBV2 and TRBJ1-1; D may be TRBD1 (6 bases). Germline V gene sequence: CDR1 SNHLY, CDR2 FYNNEI. V was clipped by 7 bases and J by 6 bases, with 18 bases between them. This CDR3 spans 14 amino acids.